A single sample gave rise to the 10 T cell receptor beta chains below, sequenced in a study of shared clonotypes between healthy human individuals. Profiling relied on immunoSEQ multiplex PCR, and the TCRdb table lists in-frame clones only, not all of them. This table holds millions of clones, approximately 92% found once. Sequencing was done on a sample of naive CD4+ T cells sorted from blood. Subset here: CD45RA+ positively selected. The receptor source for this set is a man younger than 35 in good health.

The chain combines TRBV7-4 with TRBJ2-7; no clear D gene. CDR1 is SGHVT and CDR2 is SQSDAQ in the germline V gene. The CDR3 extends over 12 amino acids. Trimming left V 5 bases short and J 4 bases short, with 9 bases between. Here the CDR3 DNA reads TGTGCCAGCAGCACACTGGAATACGAGCAGTACTTC. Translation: CASSTLEYEQYF.

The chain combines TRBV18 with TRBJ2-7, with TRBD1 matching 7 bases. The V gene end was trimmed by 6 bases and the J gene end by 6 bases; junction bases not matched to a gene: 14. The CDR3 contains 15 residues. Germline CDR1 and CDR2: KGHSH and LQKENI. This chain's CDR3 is CASSIGQARPSEQYF. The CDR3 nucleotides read TGTGCCAGCTCCATCGGACAGGCTAGACCCTCCGAGCAGTACTTC.

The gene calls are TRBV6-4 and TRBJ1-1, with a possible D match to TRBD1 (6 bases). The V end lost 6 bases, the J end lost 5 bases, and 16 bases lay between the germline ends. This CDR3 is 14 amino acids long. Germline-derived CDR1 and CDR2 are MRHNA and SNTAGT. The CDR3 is CASRGLGGLTEAFF. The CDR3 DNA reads TGTGCCAGCAGGGGCTTAGGGGGTTTGACTGAAGCTTTCTTT.

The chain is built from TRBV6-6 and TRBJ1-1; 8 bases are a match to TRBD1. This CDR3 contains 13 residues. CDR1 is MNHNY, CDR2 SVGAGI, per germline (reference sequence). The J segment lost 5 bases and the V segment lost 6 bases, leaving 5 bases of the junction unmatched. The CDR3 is CASSRGRITEAFF. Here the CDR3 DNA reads TGTGCCAGCAGCAGGGGGCGAATAACTGAAGCTTTCTTT.

CDR3 in amino acids: CASSMGQVAYEQYF. The CDR3 DNA is TGTGCCAGCAGCATGGGACAGGTAGCCTACGAGCAGTACTTC. This chain links TRBV7-9 with TRBJ2-7; 8 bases fit TRBD1. The CDR3 consists of 14 residues. The V and J ends lost 5 bases and 2 bases, in that order; junction bases with no gene match: 5. CDR1 is SEHNR, CDR2 FQNEAQ, per germline (reference sequence).

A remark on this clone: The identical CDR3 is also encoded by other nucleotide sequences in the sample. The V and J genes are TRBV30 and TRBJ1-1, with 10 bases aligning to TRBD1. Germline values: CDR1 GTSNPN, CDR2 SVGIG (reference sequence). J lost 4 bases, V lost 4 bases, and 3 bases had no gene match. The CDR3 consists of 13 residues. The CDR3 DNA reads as TGTGCCTGGAATCGGGACAGGGGCACTGAAGCTTTCTTT. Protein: CAWNRDRGTEAFF.

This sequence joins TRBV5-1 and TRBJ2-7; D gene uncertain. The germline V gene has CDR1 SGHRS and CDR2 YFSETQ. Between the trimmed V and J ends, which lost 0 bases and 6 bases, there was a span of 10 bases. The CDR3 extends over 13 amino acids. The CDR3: CASSLDLLREQYF. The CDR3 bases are TGCGCCAGCAGCTTGGATTTGCTTCGCGAGCAGTACTTC. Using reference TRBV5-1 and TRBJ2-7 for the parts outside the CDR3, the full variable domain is KAGVTQTPRYLIKTRGQQVTLSCSPISGHRSVSWYQQTPGQGLQFLFEYFSETQRNKGNFPGRFSGRQFSNSRSEMNVSTLELGDSALYLCASSLDLLREQYFGPGTRLTVT.

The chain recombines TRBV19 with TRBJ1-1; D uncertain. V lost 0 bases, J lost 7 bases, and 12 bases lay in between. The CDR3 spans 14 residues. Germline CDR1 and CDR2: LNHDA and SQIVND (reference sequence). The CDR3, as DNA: TGTGCCAGTAGTATAGAGTGGGCAGAAAGTGAAGCTTTCTTT. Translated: CASSIEWAESEAFF.

The DNA of the CDR3 is TGTGCCAGCAGTCTAGGAACTAGCGGGGGAGGATGGGCGTTCTTC. Residues: CASSLGTSGGGWAFF. V is TRBV28 and J is TRBJ2-1; 11 nucleotides agree with TRBD2. Germline V gene sequence: CDR1 MDHEN, CDR2 SYDVKM. This CDR3 has 15 residues. The V and J ends lost 5 bases and 15 bases, in that order; junction bases with no gene match: 15.

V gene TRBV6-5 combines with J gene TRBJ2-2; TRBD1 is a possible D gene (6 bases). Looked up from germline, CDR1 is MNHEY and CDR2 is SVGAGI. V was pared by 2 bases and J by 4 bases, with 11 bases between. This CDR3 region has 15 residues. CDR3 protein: CASSYAQGSTGELFF. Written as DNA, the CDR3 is TGTGCCAGCAGTTACGCACAGGGCTCCACCGGGGAGCTGTTTTTT.